This TCR beta chain originates from a study of blood T cell repertoires in COVID-19. Germline loops: CDR1 SGHNT, CDR2 YENEEA. This CDR3 comprises 14 residues. V lost 5 bases, J lost 1 base, and 1 base stayed unmatched. Original handling: Reference gene primer amplification gave estimated nucleated cell counts. Sequencing was performed with immunoSEQ multiplex PCR; in TCRdb, only in-frame clones are kept and a portion is missing. The D gene and trimming were derived from the DNA, and the V and J assignments and clone size from that table. The data show 75,000 to 100,000 clones, 75% to 90% seen once. This sequence joins TRBV11-3 and TRBJ2-2, with 7 bases lining up with TRBD1. Sequencing was performed on peripheral blood. This sequence was found in a woman aged 80 or older with acute or convalescent COVID-19. CDR3 protein: CASSRDRNTGELFF. CDR3 sequence (DNA): TGTGCCAGCAGCCGGGACAGGAACACCGGGGAGCTGTTTTTT.